This T cell receptor beta chain originates from a study of response to subunit inactivated influenza vaccine. This clonotype was seen ten or more times. Its antigen is undetermined. Study-level points and caveats: The study's authors posited that every seasonal influenza vaccination enlists few new T cells.

In germline, CDR1 is SQVTM, CDR2 ANQGSEA. The CDR3 sequence is 12 residues long. V lost 7 bases to trimming and J lost 0 bases, with 9 bases between them. From the RT-PCR reads, TCRdb called clonotypes with MiXCR, one entry per CDR3 protein. The table includes under 550,000 distinct CDR3 sequences, 7.6% detected once. The TCR was taken from a man between 50 and 70 years old who received an inactivated influenza vaccine. Sequencing used PBMCs from blood, obtained around 25 months after vaccination. The rearrangement uses TRBV29-1 and TRBJ1-1; weak D call: TRBD1 (5 bases). The CDR3 protein is CSAMTVNTEAFF. CDR3 in DNA: TGCAGCGCAATGACAGTGAACACTGAAGCTTTCTTT.